One TCR beta chain is described in this entry. This clone's antigen is unknown. No clone much larger than this one lies a single base away; base qualities are absent. TCR CDR3 regions were amplified from genomic DNA by multiplex PCR using the deep immunoSEQ assay. Genomic DNA extracted from each cell subset was distributed evenly over all wells of several immunoSEQ 96-well plates, and each plate served as one replicate. For unsorted PBMC, each replicate PCR was loaded with 250 to 300 ng genomic DNA, equivalent to about 30,000 T cell genomes. Ten immunoSEQ deep assay plates were used to sequence unsorted PBMC genomic DNA. The purified libraries were quantified using a Qubit 3.0 fluorometer, sized with a Bioanalyzer 2100, and then quantified again using the KAPA Library Quantification kit. Each immunoSEQ 96-well plate was sequenced on its own single-read 150-cycle Illumina NextSeq 550 flow cell. The study's own analysis went as follows. Because only junctional sequences without quality scores were contained in the immunoSEQ output, filtering matching that applied to full-length reads could not be performed. Sequences were annotated with PyIR, a Python wrapper for IgBLAST v1.9, using IMGT germline references to assign V/J genes and CDR3. Reads were removed for weak V/J assignments (E-value above 1e-6), missing CDR3, stop codons, out-of-frame junctions, or ambiguous translated residues. V3J clonotypes were defined as sequences sharing the same inferred V gene, J gene, and CDR3 amino acid sequence. To compute the percentage overlap between repertoires, the number of shared unique clonotypes was divided by the size of the smaller repertoire. Repertoire richness was assessed with RTK rarefaction, the Chao1 estimator, and Recon v2.1 estimates of unobserved clonotypes. Held by TCRdb, this immuneACCESS table contains in-frame sequences only and omits some clones. Under half of the omission traces to an unresolved V gene where checked; the cause of the rest is unknown. Clone size and V and J calls were adopted from that table, with D and trimming inferred from the DNA. Here the sample has fewer than 650,000 clones; roughly 72% occur a single time. The ten largest clonotypes hold approximately 12% of the sample.

The data are from a study of shared clonotypes between healthy human individuals (dated by TCRdb to about 2020). Regarding the study in general: The cohort comprised a couple of women and a few men aged 18 to 49 years. To estimate repertoire size and how much clonotype sharing occurs between individuals, the study deeply sequenced the blood TCR repertoires of about five healthy adults. Each donor's leukapheresis produced roughly between roughly 0.94 and 9.5 billion PBMCs. Different laboratories and diverse techniques were used to prepare libraries and sequence TCR repertoires, to increase sequencing depth and limit assay-specific biases. The paper's findings and limits, for the study overall: Pairwise subsampling indicated that sequencing depth was expected to affect the degree of clonotype sharing among donors. The small number of donors limited the genetic and exposure-history diversity represented. Sampling was limited to blood, and TCR repertoires in tissue likely differ from TCR repertoires in blood.

The cysteine opens and the phenylalanine closes a CDR3 of 11 amino acids. Here the CDR3 DNA is all that survives: 33 bases in frame from base 1. The germline V gene supplies CDR1 MDHEN and CDR2 SYDVKM. V drops 6 bases and J drops 1 base, leaving 3 bases in between. The donors were healthy, HIV-negative adults with no recently reported acute infections or vaccinations. All donors were Caucasian adults living in Nashville, Tennessee, USA. In the unsorted samples, 85 million to 100 million PBMCs were counted, and genomic DNA was extracted using the QIAamp DNA Blood Mini kit. Blood was collected by leukapheresis, and PBMCs were isolated by Ficoll-Histopaque density gradient centrifugation and then cryopreserved in liquid nitrogen vapor phase.

The sequence came from a woman aged 40 to 55 in good health. Some clones in this sample may be carry-over from other donors' samples. The chain uses TRBV28 and TRBJ2-5; the D gene remains uncertain. The specimen was PBMCs. For the CDR3, the sequence is CASSLQETQYF. In nucleotides, the sequence is TGTGCCAGCAGCCTCCAAGAGACCCAGTACTTC.